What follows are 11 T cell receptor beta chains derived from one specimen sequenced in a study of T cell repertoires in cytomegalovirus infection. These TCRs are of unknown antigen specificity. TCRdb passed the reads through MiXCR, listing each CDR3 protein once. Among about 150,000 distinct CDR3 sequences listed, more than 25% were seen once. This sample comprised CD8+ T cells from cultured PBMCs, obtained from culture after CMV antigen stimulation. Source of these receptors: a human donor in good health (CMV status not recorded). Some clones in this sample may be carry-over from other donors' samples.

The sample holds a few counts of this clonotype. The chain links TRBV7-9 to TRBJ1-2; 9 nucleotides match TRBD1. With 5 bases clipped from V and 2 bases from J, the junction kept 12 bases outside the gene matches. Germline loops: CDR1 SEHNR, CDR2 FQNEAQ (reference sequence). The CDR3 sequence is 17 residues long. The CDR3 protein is CASSPQGQGFGNYGYTF. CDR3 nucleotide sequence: TGTGCCAGCAGCCCACAGGGACAGGGCTTCGGAAACTATGGCTACACCTTC.

CDR3 nucleotide sequence: TGCAGTGCTAGAACCTCCAGCGTGGGCACAGATACGCAGTATTTT. It codes for CSARTSSVGTDTQYF. V gene TRBV20-1 combines with J gene TRBJ2-3; no clear D gene. The length of the CDR3 is 15 residues. The germline V gene encodes CDR1 DFQATT and CDR2 SNEGSKA (reference sequence). V lost 2 bases and J 1 base, leaving 13 bases between the germline ends.

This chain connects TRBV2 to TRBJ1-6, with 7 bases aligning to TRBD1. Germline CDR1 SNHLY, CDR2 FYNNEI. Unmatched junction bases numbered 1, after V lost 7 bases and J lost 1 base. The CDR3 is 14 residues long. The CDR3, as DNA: TGTGCCAGCAAGGACAGGTCCTATAATTCACCCCTCCACTTT. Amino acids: CASKDRSYNSPLHF.

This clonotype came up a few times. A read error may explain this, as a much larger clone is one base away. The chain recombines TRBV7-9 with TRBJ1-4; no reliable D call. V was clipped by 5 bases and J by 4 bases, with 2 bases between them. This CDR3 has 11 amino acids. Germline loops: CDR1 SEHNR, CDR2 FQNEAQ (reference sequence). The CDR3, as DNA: TGTGCCAGCAGCGATAATGAAAAACTGTTTTTT. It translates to CASSDNEKLFF.

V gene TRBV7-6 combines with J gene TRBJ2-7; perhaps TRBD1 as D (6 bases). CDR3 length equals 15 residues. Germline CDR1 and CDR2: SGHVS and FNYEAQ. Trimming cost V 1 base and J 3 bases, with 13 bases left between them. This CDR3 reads CASSLGEAGDYEQYF. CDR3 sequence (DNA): TGTGCCAGCAGCTTAGGGGAAGCAGGGGACTACGAGCAGTACTTC. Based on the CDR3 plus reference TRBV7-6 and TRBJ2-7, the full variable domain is GAGVSQSPRYKVTKRGQDVALRCDPISGHVSLYWYRQALGQGPEFLTYFNYEAQQDKSGLPNDRFSAERPEGSISTLTIQRTEQRDSAMYRCASSLGEAGDYEQYFGPGTRLTVT.

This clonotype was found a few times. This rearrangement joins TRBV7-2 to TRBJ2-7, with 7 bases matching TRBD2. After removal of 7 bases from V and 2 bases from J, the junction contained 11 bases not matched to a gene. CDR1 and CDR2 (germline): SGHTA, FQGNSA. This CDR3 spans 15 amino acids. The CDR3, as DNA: TGTGCCAGCACTGGGCTAGCGGCTGGGGCCTACGAGCAGTACTTC. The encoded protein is CASTGLAAGAYEQYF.

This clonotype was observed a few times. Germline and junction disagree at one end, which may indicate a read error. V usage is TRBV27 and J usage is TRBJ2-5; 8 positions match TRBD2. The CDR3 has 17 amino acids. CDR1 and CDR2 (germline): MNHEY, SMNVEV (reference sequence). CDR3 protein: CAGSFLSQRGPKETQYF. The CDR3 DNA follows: TGTGCCGGCAGTTTTCTTAGCCAGCGGGGGCCGAAAGAGACCCAGTACTTC.

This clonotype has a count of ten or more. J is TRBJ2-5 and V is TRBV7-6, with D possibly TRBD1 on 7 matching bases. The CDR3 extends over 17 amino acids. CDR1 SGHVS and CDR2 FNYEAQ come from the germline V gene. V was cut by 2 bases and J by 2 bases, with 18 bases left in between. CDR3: CASSLMRTGGGQETQYF. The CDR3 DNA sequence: TGTGCCAGCAGCTTAATGCGGACAGGAGGGGGACAAGAGACCCAGTACTTC.

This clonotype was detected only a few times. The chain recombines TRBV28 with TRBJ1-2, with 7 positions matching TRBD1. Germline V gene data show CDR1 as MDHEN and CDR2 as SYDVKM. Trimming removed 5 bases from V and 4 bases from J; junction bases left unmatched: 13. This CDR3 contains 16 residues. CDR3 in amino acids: CASSPMGQGGTYGYTF. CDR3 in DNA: TGTGCCAGCAGTCCAATGGGGCAGGGGGGGACCTATGGCTACACCTTC.

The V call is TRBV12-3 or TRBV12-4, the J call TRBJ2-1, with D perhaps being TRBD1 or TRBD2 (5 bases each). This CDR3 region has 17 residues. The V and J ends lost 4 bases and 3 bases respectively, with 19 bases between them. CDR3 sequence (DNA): TGTGCCAGCAGTTCCCGACAGTCTGAGGGGCACTACAATGAGCAGTTCTTC. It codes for CASSSRQSEGHYNEQFF.

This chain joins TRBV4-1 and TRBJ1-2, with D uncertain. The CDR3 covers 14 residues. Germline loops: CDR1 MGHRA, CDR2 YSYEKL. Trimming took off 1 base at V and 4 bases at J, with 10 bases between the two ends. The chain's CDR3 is CASSQVTTVYGYTF. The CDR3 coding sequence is TGCGCCAGCAGCCAAGTTACGACCGTCTATGGCTACACCTTC.